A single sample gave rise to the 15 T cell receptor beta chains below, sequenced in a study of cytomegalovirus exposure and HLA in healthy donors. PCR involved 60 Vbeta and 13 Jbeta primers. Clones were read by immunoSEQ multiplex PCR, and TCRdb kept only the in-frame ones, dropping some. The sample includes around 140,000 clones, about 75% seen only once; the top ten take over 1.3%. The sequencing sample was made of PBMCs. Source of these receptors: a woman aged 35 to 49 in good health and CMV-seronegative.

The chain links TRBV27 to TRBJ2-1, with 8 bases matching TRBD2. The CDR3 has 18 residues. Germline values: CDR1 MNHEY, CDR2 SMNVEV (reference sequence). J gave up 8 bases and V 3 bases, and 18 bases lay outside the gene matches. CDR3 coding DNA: TGTGCCAGCAGTTTCCCCGGTCGGGGACTAGGAGGAAGGGATGAGCAGTTCTTC. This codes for CASSFPGRGLGGRDEQFF.

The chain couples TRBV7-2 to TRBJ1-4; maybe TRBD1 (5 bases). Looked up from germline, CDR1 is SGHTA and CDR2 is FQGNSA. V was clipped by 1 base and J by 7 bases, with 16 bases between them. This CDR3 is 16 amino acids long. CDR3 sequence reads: CASSLVGATGGEKLFF. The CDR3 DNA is TGTGCCAGCAGCTTAGTTGGGGCTACGGGGGGTGAAAAACTGTTTTTT. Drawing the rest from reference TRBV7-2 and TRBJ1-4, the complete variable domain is GAGVSQSPSNKVTEKGKDVELRCDPISGHTALYWYRQSLGQGLEFLIYFQGNSAPDKSGLPSDRFSAERTGGSVSTLTIQRTQQEDSAVYLCASSLVGATGGEKLFFGSGTQLSVL.

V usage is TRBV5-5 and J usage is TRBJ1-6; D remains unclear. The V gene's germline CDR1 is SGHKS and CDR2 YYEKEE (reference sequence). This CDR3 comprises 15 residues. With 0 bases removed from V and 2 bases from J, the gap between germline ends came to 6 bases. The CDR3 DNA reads TGTGCCAGCAGCTTGGAGCAGGCCTATAATTCACCCCTCCACTTT. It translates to CASSLEQAYNSPLHF.

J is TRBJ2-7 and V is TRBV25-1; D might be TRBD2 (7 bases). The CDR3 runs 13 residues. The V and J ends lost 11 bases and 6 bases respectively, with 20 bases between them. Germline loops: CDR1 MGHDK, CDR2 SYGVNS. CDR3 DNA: TGTGCCTGTCGAGGGGGGGGCTTGCGCGAGCAGTACTTC. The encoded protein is CACRGGGLREQYF.

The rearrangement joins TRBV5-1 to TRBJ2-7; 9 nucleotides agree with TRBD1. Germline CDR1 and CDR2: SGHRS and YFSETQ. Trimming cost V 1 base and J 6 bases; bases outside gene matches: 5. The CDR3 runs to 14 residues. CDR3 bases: TGCGCCAGCAGCTTGCCGGACAGGGGAAGCGAGCAGTACTTC. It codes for CASSLPDRGSEQYF.

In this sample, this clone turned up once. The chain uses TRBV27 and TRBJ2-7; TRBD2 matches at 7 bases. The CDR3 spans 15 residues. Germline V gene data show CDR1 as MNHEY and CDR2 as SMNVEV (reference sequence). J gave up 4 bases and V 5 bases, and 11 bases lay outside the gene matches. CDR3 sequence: CASSVERGRRYEQYF. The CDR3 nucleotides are TGTGCCAGCAGTGTGGAGCGGGGACGTCGGTACGAGCAGTACTTC.

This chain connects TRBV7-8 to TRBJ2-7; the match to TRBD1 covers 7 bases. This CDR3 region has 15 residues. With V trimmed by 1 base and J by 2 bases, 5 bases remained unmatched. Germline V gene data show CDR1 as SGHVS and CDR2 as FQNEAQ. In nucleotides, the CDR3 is TGTGCCAGCAGCTTAGGGGACAGCGGCCCCTACGAGCAGTACTTC. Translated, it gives CASSLGDSGPYEQYF. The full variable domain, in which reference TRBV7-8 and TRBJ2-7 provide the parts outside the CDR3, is GAGVSQSPRYKVAKRGQDVALRCDPISGHVSLFWYQQALGQGPEFLTYFQNEAQLDKSGLPSDRFFAERPEGSVSTLKIQRTQQEDSAVYLCASSLGDSGPYEQYFGPGTRLTVT.

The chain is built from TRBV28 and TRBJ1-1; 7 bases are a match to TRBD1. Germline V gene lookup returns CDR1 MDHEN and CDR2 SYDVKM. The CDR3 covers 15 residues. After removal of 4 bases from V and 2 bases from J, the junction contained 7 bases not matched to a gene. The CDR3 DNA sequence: TGTGCCAGCAGTTCCGGGACAGCTATTAACACTGAAGCTTTCTTT. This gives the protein CASSSGTAINTEAFF.

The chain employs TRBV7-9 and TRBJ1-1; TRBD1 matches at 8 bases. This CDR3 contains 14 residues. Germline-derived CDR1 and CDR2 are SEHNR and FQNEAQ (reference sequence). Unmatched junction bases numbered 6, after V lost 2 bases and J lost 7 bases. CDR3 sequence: CASSLRGDRGEAFF. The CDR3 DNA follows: TGTGCCAGCAGCTTACGAGGAGACAGGGGTGAAGCTTTCTTT.

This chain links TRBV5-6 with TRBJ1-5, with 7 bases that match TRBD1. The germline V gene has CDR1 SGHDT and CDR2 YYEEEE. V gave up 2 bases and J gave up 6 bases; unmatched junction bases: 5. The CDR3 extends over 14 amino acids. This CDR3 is CASSFLAGGQPQHF. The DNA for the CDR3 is TGTGCCAGCAGCTTTCTAGCAGGGGGTCAGCCCCAGCATTTT.

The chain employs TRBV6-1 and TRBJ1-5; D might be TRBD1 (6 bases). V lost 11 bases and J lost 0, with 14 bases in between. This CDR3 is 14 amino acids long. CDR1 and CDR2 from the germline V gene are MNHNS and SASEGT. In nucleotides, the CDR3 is TGTGCCTCCTTCAGGGGCGGTAGCAATCAGCCCCAGCATTTT. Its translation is CASFRGGSNQPQHF.

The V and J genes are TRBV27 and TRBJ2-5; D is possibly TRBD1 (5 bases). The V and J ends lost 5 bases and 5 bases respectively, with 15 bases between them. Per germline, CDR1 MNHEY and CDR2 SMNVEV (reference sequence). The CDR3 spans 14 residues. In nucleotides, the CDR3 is TGTGCCAGCAGTCCCTTGGGGCTAGGGGAGACCCAGTACTTC. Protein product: CASSPLGLGETQYF.

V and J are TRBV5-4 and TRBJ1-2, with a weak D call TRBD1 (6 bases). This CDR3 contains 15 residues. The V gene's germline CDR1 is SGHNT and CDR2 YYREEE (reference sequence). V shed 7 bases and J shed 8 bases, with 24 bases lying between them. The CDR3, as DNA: TGTGCCAGCGGAACCCAACAGGGAAGGGTTATAGGCTACACCTTC. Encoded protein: CASGTQQGRVIGYTF.

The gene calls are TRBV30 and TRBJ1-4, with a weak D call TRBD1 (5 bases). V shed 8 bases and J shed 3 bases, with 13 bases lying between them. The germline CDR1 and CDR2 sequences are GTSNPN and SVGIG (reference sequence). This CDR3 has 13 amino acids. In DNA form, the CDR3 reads TGTGCCCTCCCGACAGACTCTAATGAAAAACTGTTTTTT. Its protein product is CALPTDSNEKLFF.

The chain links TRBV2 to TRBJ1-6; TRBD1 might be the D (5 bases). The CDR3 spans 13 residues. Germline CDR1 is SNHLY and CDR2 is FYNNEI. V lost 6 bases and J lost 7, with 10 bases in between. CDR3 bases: TGTGCCAGCAGAAACGGGGGGAATTCACCCCTCCACTTT. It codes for CASRNGGNSPLHF.